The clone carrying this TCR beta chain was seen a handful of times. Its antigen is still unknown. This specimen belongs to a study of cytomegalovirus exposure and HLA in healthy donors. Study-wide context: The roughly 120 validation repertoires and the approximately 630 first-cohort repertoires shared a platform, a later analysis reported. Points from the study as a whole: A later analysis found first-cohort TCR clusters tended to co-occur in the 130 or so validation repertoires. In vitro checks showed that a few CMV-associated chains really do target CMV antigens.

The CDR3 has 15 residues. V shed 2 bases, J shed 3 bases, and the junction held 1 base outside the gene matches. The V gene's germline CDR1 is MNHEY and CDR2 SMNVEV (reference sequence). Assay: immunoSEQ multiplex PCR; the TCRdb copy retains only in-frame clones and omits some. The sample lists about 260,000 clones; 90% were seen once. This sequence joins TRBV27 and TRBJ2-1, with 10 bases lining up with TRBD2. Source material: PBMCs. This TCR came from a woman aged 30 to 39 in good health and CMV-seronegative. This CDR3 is CASSLTSGNYNEQFF. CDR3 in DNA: TGTGCCAGCAGTTTAACTAGCGGGAACTACAATGAGCAGTTCTTC.